These 18 T cell receptor beta chains were sequenced from one sample in a study of shared clonotypes between healthy human individuals. Sequenced by immunoSEQ multiplex PCR; TCRdb stores in-frame clones only, minus some. In the table there are more than 2 million clones, approximately 95% of which are singletons. The sequenced material came from naive CD4+ T cells sorted from blood. Subset of the sample: CD45RA+ positively selected. Receptor source: a man younger than 35 in good health.

The chain combines TRBV1 with TRBJ1-3. TRBV1 is flagged as a pseudogene. This CDR3 contains 16 residues. CDR3 region: CTSSPNDGEGRNTIYF. CDR3 sequence (DNA): TGCACCAGCAGCCCGAACGACGGCGAGGGCAGAAACACCATATATTTT.

The chain recombines TRBV6-6 with TRBJ1-5; D not certain. The V end was cut by 5 bases, the J end by 4 bases, with 9 bases between. The V gene's germline CDR1 is MNHNY and CDR2 SVGAGI (reference sequence). This CDR3 is 13 amino acids long. CDR3 protein: CASSLQDNQPQHF. The CDR3 DNA reads as TGTGCCAGCAGTCTGCAGGATAATCAGCCCCAGCATTTT.

This clone was picked up one time. The chain recombines TRBV9 with TRBJ1-1; D remains unclear. Germline CDR1 SGDLS, CDR2 YYNGEE. Trimming took 4 bases from V and 4 from J, leaving 17 bases between them. The CDR3 length is 15 residues. The CDR3 here is CASSLGRSGSTEAFF. The CDR3 DNA follows: TGTGCCAGCAGCCTAGGGAGGTCGGGGAGCACTGAAGCTTTCTTT.

This rearrangement joins TRBV19 to TRBJ2-2; 8 bases fit TRBD1. CDR1 is LNHDA and CDR2 is SQIVND in the germline V gene (reference sequence). V lost 4 bases to trimming and J lost 7 bases; unmatched junction nucleotides: 5. The CDR3 spans 14 residues. The CDR3 reads CASSRQGRSGELFF. CDR3 nucleotides: TGTGCCAGTAGTAGACAGGGGAGGAGCGGGGAGCTGTTTTTT.

A remark on this clone: The same CDR3 is also encoded by other DNA sequences in this sample. The J gene is TRBJ2-7, the V gene TRBV4-1; D uncertain. This CDR3 contains 13 residues. Trimming removed 0 bases from V and 4 bases from J, with 7 bases in between. Germline values: CDR1 MGHRA, CDR2 YSYEKL. Here the CDR3 DNA reads TGCGCCAGCAGCCAAGAAGGTGGATACGAGCAGTACTTC. It codes for CASSQEGGYEQYF.

This chain connects TRBV6-4 to TRBJ2-1; TRBD2 matches at 8 bases. Germline CDR1 is MRHNA and CDR2 is SNTAGT. Germline trimming cut 5 bases from V and 1 base from J; bases unmatched to any gene: 7. This CDR3 contains 16 residues. The CDR3 region is CASSPISGISYNEQFF. Here the CDR3 DNA reads TGTGCCAGCAGTCCTATTAGCGGGATTTCCTACAATGAGCAGTTCTTC.

V is TRBV5-5 and J is TRBJ2-7; 10 nucleotides line up with TRBD2. This CDR3 is 16 amino acids long. Germline lookup yields CDR1 SGHKS and CDR2 YYEKEE (reference sequence). Trimming took 5 bases from V and 7 from J; bases not matched to a gene: 15. The CDR3 nucleotides read TGTGCCAGCAGGCGCGCCCTAGCGGGAGAGGTTGGGGAGCAGTACTTC. Amino acids: CASRRALAGEVGEQYF.

V and J are TRBV5-1 and TRBJ1-4; the D is unclear. Trimming left V 0 bases short and J 5 bases short, with 14 bases between. This CDR3 has 16 amino acids. Germline CDR1 reads SGHRS; CDR2 reads YFSETQ. Written as DNA, the CDR3 is TGCGCCAGCAGCTTGGAAGGAGGCAGCTCAAATGAAAAACTGTTTTTT. Translating gives CASSLEGGSSNEKLFF.

The chain carries TRBV5-1 and TRBJ1-6, with D possibly being TRBD1 (6 bases). Trimming removed 0 bases from V and 3 bases from J, with 7 bases in between. Per the germline V gene, CDR1 is SGHRS and CDR2 is YFSETQ. The CDR3 extends over 15 amino acids. CDR3 residues: CASSLAGDYNSPLHF. The CDR3 coding sequence is TGCGCCAGCAGCTTGGCAGGGGACTATAATTCACCCCTCCACTTT.

This sequence joins TRBV7-2 and TRBJ1-2; 7 bases line up with TRBD1. Per germline, CDR1 SGHTA and CDR2 FQGNSA. Trimming took 1 base from V and 2 from J; bases not matched to a gene: 4. The CDR3 spans 15 residues. The CDR3 spells CASSLGSTGNYGYTF. The CDR3 region has the DNA TGTGCCAGCAGCTTAGGATCGACAGGGAACTATGGCTACACCTTC.

This rearrangement joins TRBV6-1 to TRBJ1-4; a weak D match, TRBD1 (6 bases). This CDR3 contains 15 residues. Germline CDR1 is MNHNS and CDR2 is SASEGT. Trimming pared 0 bases from V and 8 bases from J, leaving 13 bases between. CDR3 coding DNA: TGTGCCAGCAGTGAAGCCGAGGGGGGTTGGGAAAAACTGTTTTTT. This encodes CASSEAEGGWEKLFF.

With regard to this clone: The same CDR3 is also encoded by other DNA sequences in this sample. J is TRBJ1-5 and V is TRBV18, with TRBD1 matching over 7 bases. The CDR3 is 15 residues long. The ends lost 6 bases at V and 1 base at J; junction bases unmatched: 6. CDR1 and CDR2 from the germline V gene are KGHSH and LQKENI. The CDR3 loop reads CASSLDRVSNQPQHF. Here the CDR3 DNA reads TGTGCCAGCTCCCTTGACAGGGTAAGCAATCAGCCCCAGCATTTT.

Remarks on this clone: Within the sample, other DNA sequences also encode this same CDR3. The rearrangement joins TRBV7-9 to TRBJ2-5, with D unresolved. The germline V gene encodes CDR1 SEHNR and CDR2 FQNEAQ (reference sequence). Trimming took off 1 base at V and 1 base at J, with 4 bases between the two ends. The CDR3 runs 13 residues. The CDR3 loop reads CASSLGGQETQYF. CDR3 DNA: TGTGCCAGCAGCTTAGGGGGCCAAGAGACCCAGTACTTC.

J is TRBJ1-3 and V is TRBV6-1, with D possibly matching TRBD1 (5 bases). Germline V gene data show CDR1 as MNHNS and CDR2 as SASEGT. Deletions cut 10 bases from V and 2 bases from J, with 18 bases between. The CDR3 loop spans 15 amino acids. Written as DNA, the CDR3 is TGTGCCACAAATCAGGGAGGAAACCCTGGAAACACCATATATTTT. Translation: CATNQGGNPGNTIYF.

The V and J genes are TRBV9 and TRBJ2-1; D unclear. The CDR3 length is 13 residues. V lost 7 bases to trimming and J lost 2 bases, with 10 bases between them. Germline-derived CDR1 and CDR2 are SGDLS and YYNGEE. CDR3 region: CASGQRTYNEQFF. The CDR3 DNA follows: TGTGCCAGCGGGCAGAGGACCTACAATGAGCAGTTCTTC. Supplemented by reference TRBV9 and TRBJ2-1, the full variable domain reads DSGVTQTPKHLITATGQRVTLRCSPRSGDLSVYWYQQSLDQGLQFLIQYYNGEERAKGNILERFSAQQFPDLHSELNLSSLELGDSALYFCASGQRTYNEQFFGPGTRLTVL.

As concerns this clone: The junction differs from germline at one of its ends, possibly a read error. The genes are TRBV7-3 and TRBJ2-7; TRBD1 matches at 8 bases. Germline-derived CDR1 and CDR2 are SGHTA and FQGTGA. The CDR3 is 14 amino acids. The DNA of the CDR3 is TGTGCCAGCAGCCTAACGACAGGGGCCTACGAGCAGTACTTC. It translates to CASSLTTGAYEQYF.

The CDR3 DNA is TGTGCCAGCAGTGGGGGGCGTGTGACGCCCTCTAACTATGGCTACACCTTC. It is translated as CASSGGRVTPSNYGYTF. The chain uses TRBV6-1 and TRBJ1-2; D is possibly TRBD1 (6 bases). The V end lost 4 bases, the J end lost 0 bases, and 18 bases lay between the germline ends. Germline V gene data show CDR1 as MNHNS and CDR2 as SASEGT. The CDR3 extends over 17 amino acids.

The chain is built from TRBV7-9 and TRBJ2-2; D possibly uses TRBD1 or TRBD2 (5 bases each). The CDR3 has 15 amino acids. The V end was cut by 5 bases, the J end by 2 bases, with 12 bases between. Per the germline V gene, CDR1 is SEHNR and CDR2 is FQNEAQ (reference sequence). In DNA form, the CDR3 reads TGTGCCAGCAGCCAGGGACCGATTAACACCGGGGAGCTGTTTTTT. The encoded protein is CASSQGPINTGELFF.